These T cell receptor beta chains were read from a single sample in a study of cytomegalovirus exposure and HLA in healthy donors. Here immunoSEQ multiplex PCR was the method, and the copy in TCRdb shows in-frame clones only, minus some. The data contain 150,000 to 200,000 clones, 70% to 85% of them seen just once; the ten biggest clones take up around 1.2%. Sequencing was carried out using PBMCs. The source of these receptors is a girl aged 2 to 10 in good health and CMV-seropositive. Both conserved end residues are part of each CDR3. A D gene is named only where the DNA matches it firmly. Only some rows state a clone size, as once, few, many or a class for expanded clones.

j_gene,abundance,v_gene,d_gene,CDR3nt,CDR3aa
TRBJ2-7,-,TRBV29-1,-,TGCAGTAGATACGAGCAGTACTTC,CSRYEQYF
TRBJ1-1,-,TRBV4-1,-,TGCGCCAGCGGGGGGGGGATCAATAGTGGTGAAGCTTTCTTT,CASGGGINSGEAFF
TRBJ1-5,once,TRBV12-2,-,TGTGCAATCGAAAACAGGGTTTTTGGGAATCAGCCCCAGCATTTT,CAIENRVFGNQPQHF
TRBJ2-3,-,TRBV5-1,-,TGCGCCAGCAGCTTGGAACCAGGGGCAGGGAGACTATCAGATACGCAGTATTTT,CASSLEPGAGRLSDTQYF
TRBJ1-1,once,TRBV19,TRBD1,TGTGCCAGTAGTGGACAGGTTTACACTGAAGCTTTCTTT,CASSGQVYTEAFF
TRBJ2-3,-,TRBV7-2,-,TGTGCCAGCAGCTTCGTCAGTAGCACAGATACGCAGTATTTT,CASSFVSSTDTQYF
TRBJ2-6,-,TRBV12-1,-,TGTGCCAGCAGCTTTGAGGTCGGCGGAGGGCTCTCTGGGGCCAACGTCCTGACTTTC,CASSFEVGGGLSGANVLTF
TRBJ1-2,-,TRBV2,-,TGTGCCAGCAGCATAACCCCCGCCGGTGGCTACACCTTC,CASSITPAGGYTF
TRBJ2-7,once,TRBV14,TRBD1,TGTGCCAGCAGCCAAGATCCTGACAGGGGGCGCGGGGAGCAGTACTTC,CASSQDPDRGRGEQYF
TRBJ2-5,-,TRBV10-3,TRBD2,TGTGCCATCAGTGAGTCGGCGGCGGGAGGAGGGCAAGAGACCCAGTACTTC,CAISESAAGGGQETQYF
TRBJ1-2,-,TRBV6-1,-,TGTGCCAGCAGTCTACCAGTCCCGCAGGGTGGAGGCTACACCTTC,CASSLPVPQGGGYTF
TRBJ1-4,-,TRBV10-2,TRBD1,TGCGCCAGCAGGGACAGGAATGAAAAACTGTTTTTT,CASRDRNEKLFF
TRBJ1-1,few,TRBV5-1,-,TGCGCCAGCAGCTTGGGCCCACAGGATAAAGCTTTCTTT,CASSLGPQDKAFF
TRBJ2-7,-,TRBV10-3,TRBD2,TGTGCCATCAGTGGAAGCGGGGGGACCTACGAGCAGTACTTC,CAISGSGGTYEQYF
TRBJ2-3,-,TRBV27,-,TGTGCCAGCAGTTTATTTCGGTCAGATACGCAGTATTTT,CASSLFRSDTQYF
TRBJ1-5,-,TRBV6-5,-,TGTGCCAGCAGTTACGGGGGGATCAATCAGCCCCAGCATTTT,CASSYGGINQPQHF
TRBJ1-1,-,TRBV5-1,-,TGCGCCAGCAGCCGGGGGGGAGGGGGGACCCCTGAAGCTTTCTTT,CASSRGGGGTPEAFF
TRBJ2-7,-,TRBV27,-,TGTGCCAGCAGTTGGAGGGGAACCACAGCCTACGAGCAGTACTTC,CASSWRGTTAYEQYF
TRBJ1-5,-,TRBV10-2,-,TGCGCCAGCAGTGCGACCCGGGGTTATCAGCCCCAGCATTTT,CASSATRGYQPQHF
TRBJ1-2,-,TRBV30,-,TGTGCCTGGAGTGGAACCGACTCTTATGGCTACACCTTC,CAWSGTDSYGYTF
TRBJ1-4,-,TRBV10-3,TRBD1,TGTGCCACTAGGACAGGGTACACTAATGAAAAACTGTTTTTT,CATRTGYTNEKLFF
TRBJ1-6,-,TRBV28,-,TGTGCCAGCAGTCGCCTTTGGGGGGACGGTTATAATTCACCCCTCCACTTT,CASSRLWGDGYNSPLHF